This T cell receptor (beta chain) was sequenced for a study of blood T cells in healthy people across ages. There are 20 residues in the CDR3. V gave up 5 bases and J gave up 8 bases; unmatched junction bases: 23. Germline V gene sequence: CDR1 KGHDR, CDR2 SFDVKD. For the second PCR, which ran for 7 to 11 cycles, a sample-barcoded 5' primer and a J-beta primer mix were used. Tags on each cDNA molecule came from a template-switch adaptor with 12 random nucleotides. TCRdb called the 5' RACE reads again in MiXCR, with one record for every CDR3 protein. Of 2 million or so distinct CDR3 sequences in the sample, just under 50% are singletons; the top ten hold about 2.1%. Each individual donor underwent a draw of about 11 milliliters of peripheral blood.

This chain links TRBV24-1 with TRBJ2-1; 10 bases fit TRBD1. Input material: blood. This clonotype was obtained from a woman in her 40s in good health. DNA for the CDR3: TGTGCCACCAGTGTGGGGGCGGACAGGGGGGCCTACTCCCTTGGGGATGAGCAGTTCTTC. As protein: CATSVGADRGAYSLGDEQFF.